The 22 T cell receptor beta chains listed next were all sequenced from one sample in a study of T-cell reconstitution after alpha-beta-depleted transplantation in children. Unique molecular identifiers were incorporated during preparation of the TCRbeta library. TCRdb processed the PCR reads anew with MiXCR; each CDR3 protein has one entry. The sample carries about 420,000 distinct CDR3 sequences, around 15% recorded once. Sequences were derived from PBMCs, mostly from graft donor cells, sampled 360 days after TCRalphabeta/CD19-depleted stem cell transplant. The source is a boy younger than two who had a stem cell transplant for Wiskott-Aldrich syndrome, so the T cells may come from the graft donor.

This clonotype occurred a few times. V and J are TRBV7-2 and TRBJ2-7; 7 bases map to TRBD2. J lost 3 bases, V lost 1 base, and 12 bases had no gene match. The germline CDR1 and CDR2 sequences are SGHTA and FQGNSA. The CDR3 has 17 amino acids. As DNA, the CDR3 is TGTGCCAGCAGCTTAGTTGCGGGAGCAGGAATAGGCTACGAGCAGTACTTC. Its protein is CASSLVAGAGIGYEQYF.

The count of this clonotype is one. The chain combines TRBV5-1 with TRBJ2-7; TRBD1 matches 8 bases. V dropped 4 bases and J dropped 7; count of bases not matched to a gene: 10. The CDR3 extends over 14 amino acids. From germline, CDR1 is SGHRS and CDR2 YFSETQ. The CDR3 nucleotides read TGCGCCAGCAGCCAACCGGACAGGGTAGGGGAGCAGTACTTC. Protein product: CASSQPDRVGEQYF.

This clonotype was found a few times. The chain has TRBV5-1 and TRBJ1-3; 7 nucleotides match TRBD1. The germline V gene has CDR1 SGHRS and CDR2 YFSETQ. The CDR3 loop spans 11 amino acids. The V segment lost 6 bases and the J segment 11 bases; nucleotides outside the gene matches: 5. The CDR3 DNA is TGCGCCAGCACTCGCGGACAGGCCATATATTTT. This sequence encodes CASTRGQAIYF.

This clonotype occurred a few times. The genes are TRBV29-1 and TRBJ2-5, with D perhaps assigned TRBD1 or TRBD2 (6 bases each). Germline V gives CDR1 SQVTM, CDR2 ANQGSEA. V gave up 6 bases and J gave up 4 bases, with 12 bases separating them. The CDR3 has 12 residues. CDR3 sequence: CSVLRGRETQYF. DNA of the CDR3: TGCAGCGTCCTTCGGGGGCGAGAGACCCAGTACTTC.

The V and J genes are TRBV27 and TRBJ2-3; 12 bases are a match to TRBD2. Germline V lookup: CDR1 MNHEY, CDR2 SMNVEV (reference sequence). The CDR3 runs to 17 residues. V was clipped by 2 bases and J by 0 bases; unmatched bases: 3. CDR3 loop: CASSLPGTSGSTDTQYF. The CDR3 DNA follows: TGTGCCAGCAGTTTACCCGGGACTAGCGGGAGCACAGATACGCAGTATTTT.

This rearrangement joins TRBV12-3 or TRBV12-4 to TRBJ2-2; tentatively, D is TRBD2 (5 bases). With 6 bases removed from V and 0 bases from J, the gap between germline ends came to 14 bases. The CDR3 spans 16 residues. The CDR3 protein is CASRIHQTTNTGELFF. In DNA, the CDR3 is TGTGCCAGCAGAATACACCAGACTACGAACACCGGGGAGCTGTTTTTT.

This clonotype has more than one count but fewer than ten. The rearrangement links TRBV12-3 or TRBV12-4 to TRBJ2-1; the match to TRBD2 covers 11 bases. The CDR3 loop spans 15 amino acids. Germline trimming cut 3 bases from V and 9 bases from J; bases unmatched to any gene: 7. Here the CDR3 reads CASSFVAGGPGEQFF. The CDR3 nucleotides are TGTGCCAGCAGTTTCGTAGCGGGGGGGCCTGGTGAGCAGTTCTTC.

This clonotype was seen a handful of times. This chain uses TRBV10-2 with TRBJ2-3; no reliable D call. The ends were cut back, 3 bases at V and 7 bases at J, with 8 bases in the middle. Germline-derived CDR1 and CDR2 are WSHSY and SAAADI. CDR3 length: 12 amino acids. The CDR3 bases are TGCGCCAGCAGTGAACCCTTGAATACGCAGTATTTT. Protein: CASSEPLNTQYF.

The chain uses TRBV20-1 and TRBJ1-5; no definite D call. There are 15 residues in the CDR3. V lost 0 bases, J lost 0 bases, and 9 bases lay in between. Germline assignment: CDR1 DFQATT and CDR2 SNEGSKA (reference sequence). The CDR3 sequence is CSARDCGYSNQPQHF. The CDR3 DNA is TGCAGTGCTAGAGATTGCGGCTATAGCAATCAGCCCCAGCATTTT.

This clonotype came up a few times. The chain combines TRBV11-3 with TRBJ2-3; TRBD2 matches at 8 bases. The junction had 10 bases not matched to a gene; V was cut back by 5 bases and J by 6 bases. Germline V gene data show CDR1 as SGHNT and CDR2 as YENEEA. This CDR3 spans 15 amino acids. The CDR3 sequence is CASSPGTSKGDTQYF. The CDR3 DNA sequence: TGTGCCAGCAGCCCCGGGACTAGTAAGGGGGATACGCAGTATTTT.

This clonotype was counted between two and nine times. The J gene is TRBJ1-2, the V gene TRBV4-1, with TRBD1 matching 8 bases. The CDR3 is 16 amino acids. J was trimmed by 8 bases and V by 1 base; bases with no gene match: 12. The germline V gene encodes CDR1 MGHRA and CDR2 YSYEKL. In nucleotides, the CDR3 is TGCGCCAGCAGCCAAGCCCCTGGACAGGGTCTGGGAGGCTACACCTTC. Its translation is CASSQAPGQGLGGYTF.

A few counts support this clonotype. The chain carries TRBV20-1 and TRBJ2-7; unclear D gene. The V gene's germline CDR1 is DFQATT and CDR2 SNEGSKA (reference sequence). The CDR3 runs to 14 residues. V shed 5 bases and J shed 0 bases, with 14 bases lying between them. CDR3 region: CSARTNKLSYEQYF. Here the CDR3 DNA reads TGCAGTGCTCGGACCAATAAACTCTCCTACGAGCAGTACTTC.

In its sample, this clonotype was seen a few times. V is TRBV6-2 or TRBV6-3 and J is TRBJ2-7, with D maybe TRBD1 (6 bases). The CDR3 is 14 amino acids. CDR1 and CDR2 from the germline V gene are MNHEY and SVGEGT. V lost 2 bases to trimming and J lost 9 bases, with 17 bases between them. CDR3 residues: CASSYTSQGGRQYF. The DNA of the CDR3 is TGTGCCAGCAGTTACACTTCACAGGGTGGGAGGCAGTACTTC.

In DNA form, the CDR3 reads TGTGCCAGCAGTCTGGGGACTAGCGTCTATATAGATGAGCAGTTCTTC. Translated, it gives CASSLGTSVYIDEQFF. The chain has TRBV12-3 or TRBV12-4 and TRBJ2-1; 10 bases are a match to TRBD2. The CDR3 sequence is 16 residues long. The trim removed 5 bases at V and 8 bases at J, leaving 12 bases unmatched.

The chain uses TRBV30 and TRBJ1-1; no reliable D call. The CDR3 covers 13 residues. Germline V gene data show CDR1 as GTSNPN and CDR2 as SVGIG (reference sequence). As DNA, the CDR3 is TGTGCGAGCAGGAGGGCGAGCGACACTGAAGCTTTCTTT. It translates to CASRRASDTEAFF.

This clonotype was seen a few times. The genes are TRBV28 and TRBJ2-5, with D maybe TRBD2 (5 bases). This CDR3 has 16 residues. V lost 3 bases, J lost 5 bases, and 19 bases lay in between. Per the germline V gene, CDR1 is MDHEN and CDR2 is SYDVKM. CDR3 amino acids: CASSFGSARGLETQYF. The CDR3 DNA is TGTGCCAGCAGTTTTGGTTCGGCCCGGGGATTGGAGACCCAGTACTTC. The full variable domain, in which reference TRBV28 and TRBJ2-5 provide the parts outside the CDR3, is DVKVTQSSRYLVKRTGEKVFLECVQDMDHENMFWYRQDPGLGLRLIYFSYDVKMKEKGDIPEGYSVSREKKERFSLILESASTNQTSMYLCASSFGSARGLETQYFGPGTRLLVL.

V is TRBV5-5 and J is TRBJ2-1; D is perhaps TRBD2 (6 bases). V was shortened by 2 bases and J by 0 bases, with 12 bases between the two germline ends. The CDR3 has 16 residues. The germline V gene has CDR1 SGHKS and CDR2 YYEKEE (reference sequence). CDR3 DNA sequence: TGTGCCAGCAGCTTCCGCGGGGCGCGCTCCTACAATGAGCAGTTCTTC. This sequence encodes CASSFRGARSYNEQFF.

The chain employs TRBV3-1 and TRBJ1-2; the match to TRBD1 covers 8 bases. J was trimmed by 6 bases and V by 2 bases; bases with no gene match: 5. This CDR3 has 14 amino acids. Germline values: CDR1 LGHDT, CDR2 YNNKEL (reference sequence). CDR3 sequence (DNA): TGTGCCAGCAGCCAACTCCCGACAGGGGATGGCTACACCTTC. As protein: CASSQLPTGDGYTF.

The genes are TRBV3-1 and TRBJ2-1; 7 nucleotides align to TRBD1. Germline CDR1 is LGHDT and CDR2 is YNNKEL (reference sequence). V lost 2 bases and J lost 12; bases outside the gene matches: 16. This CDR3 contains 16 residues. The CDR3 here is CASSQRRRPDREGQFF. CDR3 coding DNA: TGTGCCAGCAGCCAAAGAAGAAGGCCCGACAGGGAAGGGCAGTTCTTC.

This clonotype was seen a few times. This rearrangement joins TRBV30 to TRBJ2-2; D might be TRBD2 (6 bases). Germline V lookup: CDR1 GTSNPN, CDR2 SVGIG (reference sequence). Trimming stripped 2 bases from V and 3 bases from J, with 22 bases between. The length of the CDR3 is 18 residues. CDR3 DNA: TGTGCCTGGAGTATAGGACCTGACCTAGCGACTTACACCGGGGAGCTGTTTTTT. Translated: CAWSIGPDLATYTGELFF.

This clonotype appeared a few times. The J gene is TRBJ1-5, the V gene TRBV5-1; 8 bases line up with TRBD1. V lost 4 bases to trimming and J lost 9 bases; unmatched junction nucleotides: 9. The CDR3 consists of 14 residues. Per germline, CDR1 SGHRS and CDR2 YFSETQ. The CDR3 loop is CASSPGQGLGPQHF. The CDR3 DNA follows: TGCGCCAGCAGCCCAGGACAGGGATTGGGGCCCCAGCATTTT.

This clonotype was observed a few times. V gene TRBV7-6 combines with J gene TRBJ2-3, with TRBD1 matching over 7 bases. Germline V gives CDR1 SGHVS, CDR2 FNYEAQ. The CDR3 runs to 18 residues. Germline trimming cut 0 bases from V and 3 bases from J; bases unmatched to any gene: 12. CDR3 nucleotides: TGTGCCAGCAGCTTAGCGGCCCCCGGGACAGTGGGGACAGATACGCAGTATTTT. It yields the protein CASSLAAPGTVGTDTQYF.